The 18 T cell receptor beta chains given below trace back to one sample, sequenced in a study of beta chain features in type 1 diabetes. Sequenced material consisted of expressed TCRB transcripts (all of the isolated RNA was reverse transcribed). TCRdb keeps only in-frame clones here, not all; method: immunoSEQ multiplex PCR. Of about 350,000 clones detected, around a fifth appear once; the ten largest clones hold approximately 0.043%. Specimen: naive CD4+ T cells from blood. The source of these receptors is a woman aged 18-29 years in good health.

V usage is TRBV5-1 and J usage is TRBJ2-1; 10 nucleotides match TRBD1. The length of the CDR3 is 15 residues. With V trimmed by 4 bases and J by 3 bases, 4 bases remained unmatched. Per the germline V gene, CDR1 is SGHRS and CDR2 is YFSETQ. The CDR3 nucleotides are TGCGCCAGCAGCGCAGGACAGGGGGTCTACAATGAGCAGTTCTTC. As protein: CASSAGQGVYNEQFF.

This clone was seen a few times. The rearrangement joins TRBV5-1 to TRBJ1-2; 8 bases are shared with TRBD1. Germline trimming cut 0 bases from V and 4 bases from J; bases unmatched to any gene: 5. Germline CDR1 is SGHRS and CDR2 is YFSETQ. The CDR3 spans 15 residues. The CDR3 coding sequence is TGCGCCAGCAGCTTGGACCGGGACAGGCTCTATGGCTACACCTTC. Translation gives CASSLDRDRLYGYTF. Full variable domain (rest looked up from reference TRBV5-1 and TRBJ1-2): KAGVTQTPRYLIKTRGQQVTLSCSPISGHRSVSWYQQTPGQGLQFLFEYFSETQRNKGNFPGRFSGRQFSNSRSEMNVSTLELGDSALYLCASSLDRDRLYGYTFGSGTRLTVV.

This clone was counted only a few times. The chain has TRBV5-4 and TRBJ1-1; 7 nucleotides line up with TRBD1. Germline assignment: CDR1 SGHNT and CDR2 YYREEE (reference sequence). The trim removed 7 bases at V and 3 bases at J, leaving 21 bases unmatched. The length of the CDR3 is 18 residues. The CDR3 sequence is CASGGINYRGADYTEAFF. The CDR3 DNA follows: TGTGCCAGCGGGGGGATAAACTACAGGGGCGCGGACTACACTGAAGCTTTCTTT.

This clone showed up just once. The chain combines TRBV18 with TRBJ2-3; 7 bases agree with TRBD1. Trimming took 0 bases from V and 4 from J; bases not matched to a gene: 7. CDR1 and CDR2 (germline): KGHSH, LQKENI. The CDR3 covers 16 residues. CDR3 in DNA: TGTGCCAGCTCACCACCCCTCGGGCAGGGGGCAGATACGCAGTATTTT. It encodes CASSPPLGQGADTQYF.

This clone was seen only once. The rearrangement uses TRBV11-2 and TRBJ2-1; 7 bases fit TRBD1. V was pared by 5 bases and J by 10 bases, with 14 bases of the junction left unmatched. Germline lookup yields CDR1 SGHAT and CDR2 FQNNGV. The CDR3 is 15 amino acids. For the CDR3, the DNA is TGTGCCAGCAGCGAGGGGACAGCGCTTGGGGCCGAGCAGTTCTTC. Encoded protein: CASSEGTALGAEQFF.

The CDR3 DNA sequence: TGTGCCAGCTCACGGTCAGCGGGATCCACAGATACGCAGTATTTT. This encodes CASSRSAGSTDTQYF. V gene TRBV18 combines with J gene TRBJ2-3; 7 positions match TRBD2. Germline V CDR1 and CDR2: KGHSH, LQKENI. The length of the CDR3 is 15 residues. V was pared by 4 bases and J by 2 bases, with 6 bases of the junction left unmatched.

This chain connects TRBV5-1 to TRBJ2-5; possible D gene TRBD2, 6 bases. There are 14 residues in the CDR3. With 4 bases removed from V and 7 bases from J, the gap between germline ends came to 17 bases. Germline V CDR1 and CDR2: SGHRS, YFSETQ. CDR3 in DNA: TGCGCCAGCAGCGGCGGGACCGCGGGTGGGACCCAGTACTTC. Protein: CASSGGTAGGTQYF. The full variable domain, with the rest looked up from reference TRBV5-1 and TRBJ2-5, is KAGVTQTPRYLIKTRGQQVTLSCSPISGHRSVSWYQQTPGQGLQFLFEYFSETQRNKGNFPGRFSGRQFSNSRSEMNVSTLELGDSALYLCASSGGTAGGTQYFGPGTRLLVL.

This clone was recorded a few times. The V gene is TRBV15, the J gene TRBJ2-5; 7 bases line up with TRBD1. V was clipped by 6 bases and J by 2 bases; unmatched bases: 3. Per the germline V gene, CDR1 is LNHNV and CDR2 is YYDKDF (reference sequence). The CDR3 sequence is 13 residues long. CDR3 amino acids: CATSTGAQETQYF. The DNA for the CDR3 is TGTGCCACCAGTACAGGGGCGCAAGAGACCCAGTACTTC. Drawing the rest from reference TRBV15 and TRBJ2-5, the complete variable domain is DAMVIQNPRYQVTQFGKPVTLSCSQTLNHNVMYWYQQKSSQAPKLLFHYYDKDFNNEADTPDNFQSRRPNTSFCFLDIRSPGLGDTAMYLCATSTGAQETQYFGPGTRLLVL.

The chain has TRBV19 and TRBJ2-5, with 7 bases that match TRBD2. The CDR3 runs to 15 residues. J gave up 2 bases and V 5 bases, and 8 bases lay outside the gene matches. Germline values: CDR1 LNHDA, CDR2 SQIVND (reference sequence). The CDR3 loop is CASSRGDGNQETQYF. CDR3 nucleotide sequence: TGTGCCAGTAGTCGGGGGGACGGGAATCAAGAGACCCAGTACTTC.

The chain couples TRBV30 to TRBJ1-2; weak D call: TRBD1 (6 bases). Between the trimmed V and J ends, which lost 5 bases and 4 bases, there was a span of 11 bases. CDR3 length: 12 residues. CDR1 is GTSNPN and CDR2 is SVGIG in the germline V gene (reference sequence). The DNA of the CDR3 is TGTGCCTGGCCGAGGGACACCTATGGCTACACCTTC. It codes for CAWPRDTYGYTF. The full variable domain, completed using reference TRBV30 and TRBJ1-2, is SQTIHQWPATLVQPVGSPLSLECTVEGTSNPNLYWYRQAAGRGLQLLFYSVGIGQISSEVPQNLSASRPQDRQFILSSKKLLLSDSGFYLCAWPRDTYGYTFGSGTRLTVV.

This clone occurred a few times. CDR3 sequence: CAWNIQQNTEAFF. CDR3 DNA: TGTGCCTGGAATATACAGCAGAACACTGAAGCTTTCTTT. The J gene is TRBJ1-1, the V gene TRBV30; no firm D call. CDR1 and CDR2 (germline): GTSNPN, SVGIG (reference sequence). Trimming took 4 bases from V and 1 from J, leaving 10 bases between them. The CDR3 sequence is 13 residues long. Together with reference TRBV30 and TRBJ1-1, the CDR3 gives the full variable domain: SQTIHQWPATLVQPVGSPLSLECTVEGTSNPNLYWYRQAAGRGLQLLFYSVGIGQISSEVPQNLSASRPQDRQFILSSKKLLLSDSGFYLCAWNIQQNTEAFFGQGTRLTVV.

The genes are TRBV10-3 and TRBJ1-2, with D perhaps matching TRBD1 (5 bases). The CDR3 contains 13 residues. From germline, CDR1 is ENHRY and CDR2 SYGVKD. V was shortened by 3 bases and J by 2 bases, with 7 bases between the two germline ends. Here the CDR3 DNA reads TGTGCCATCAGTGAACAGGAGAACTATGGCTACACCTTC. It encodes CAISEQENYGYTF.

This clone was seen just once. CDR3 loop: CASILKAGVPYNEQFF. The CDR3 nucleotides read TGTGCCAGCATCCTAAAAGCGGGAGTCCCCTACAATGAGCAGTTCTTC. J is TRBJ2-1 and V is TRBV7-9, with 8 positions matching TRBD2. This CDR3 region has 16 residues. Germline V CDR1 and CDR2: SEHNR, FQNEAQ (reference sequence). V lost 7 bases and J lost 2; bases outside the gene matches: 10.

This clone was counted only a few times. This sequence joins TRBV29-1 and TRBJ1-4, with 10 bases fitting TRBD1. V lost 6 bases to trimming and J lost 8 bases; unmatched junction nucleotides: 9. Germline CDR1 reads SQVTM; CDR2 reads ANQGSEA. This CDR3 has 14 residues. For the CDR3, the DNA is TGCAGCGTCTTGGGTGGGACAGGGGCCGAAAAACTGTTTTTT. This translates into CSVLGGTGAEKLFF.

The chain combines TRBV6-5 with TRBJ2-5, with 7 bases that match TRBD1. The ends lost 5 bases at V and 4 bases at J; junction bases unmatched: 4. The V gene's germline CDR1 is MNHEY and CDR2 SVGAGI. The CDR3 spans 13 residues. The CDR3 DNA follows: TGTGCCAGCAGTCTGGACAGGCTAGAGACCCAGTACTTC. It codes for CASSLDRLETQYF.

This clone has a handful of counts. In nucleotides, the CDR3 is TGTGCCAGCAGTTCATCGACAGGGGTAGATACGCAGTATTTT. It specifies CASSSSTGVDTQYF. This chain joins TRBV5-4 and TRBJ2-3; 8 positions agree with TRBD1. Germline V gives CDR1 SGHNT, CDR2 YYREEE (reference sequence). V was pared by 5 bases and J by 5 bases, with 7 bases of the junction left unmatched. The CDR3 sequence is 14 residues long.

The chain carries TRBV11-2 and TRBJ2-7, with 10 bases aligning to TRBD2. The CDR3 is 15 residues long. Trimming cost V 5 bases and J 0 bases; bases outside gene matches: 4. In germline, CDR1 is SGHAT, CDR2 FQNNGV. The CDR3, as DNA: TGTGCCAGCAGCACATCTAGCGGGGGCTCCTACGAGCAGTACTTC. Its protein product is CASSTSSGGSYEQYF.

The gene calls are TRBV2 and TRBJ2-1; TRBD2 aligns across 10 bases. Germline CDR1 and CDR2: SNHLY and FYNNEI. V trimming: 6 bases; J trimming: 6 bases; junction bases outside the gene matches: 17. The CDR3 extends over 18 amino acids. CDR3 amino acids: CASRTIAFLAGGVNEQFF. The CDR3 DNA is TGTGCCAGCAGGACGATCGCCTTCTTAGCGGGGGGCGTCAATGAGCAGTTCTTC.